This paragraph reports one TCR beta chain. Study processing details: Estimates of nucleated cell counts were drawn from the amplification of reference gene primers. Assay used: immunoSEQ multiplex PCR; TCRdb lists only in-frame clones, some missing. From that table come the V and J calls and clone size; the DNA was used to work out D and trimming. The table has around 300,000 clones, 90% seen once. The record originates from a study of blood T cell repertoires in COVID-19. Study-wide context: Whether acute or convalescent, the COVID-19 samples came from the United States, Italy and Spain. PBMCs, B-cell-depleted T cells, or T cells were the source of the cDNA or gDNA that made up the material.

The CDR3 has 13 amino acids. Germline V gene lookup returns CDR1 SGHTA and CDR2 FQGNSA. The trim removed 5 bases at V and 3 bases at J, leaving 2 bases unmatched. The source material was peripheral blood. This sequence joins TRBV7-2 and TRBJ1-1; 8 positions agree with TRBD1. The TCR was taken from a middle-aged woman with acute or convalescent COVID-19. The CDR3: CASSPGGYTEAFF. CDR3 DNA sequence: TGTGCCAGCAGCCCAGGGGGCTACACTGAAGCTTTCTTT.